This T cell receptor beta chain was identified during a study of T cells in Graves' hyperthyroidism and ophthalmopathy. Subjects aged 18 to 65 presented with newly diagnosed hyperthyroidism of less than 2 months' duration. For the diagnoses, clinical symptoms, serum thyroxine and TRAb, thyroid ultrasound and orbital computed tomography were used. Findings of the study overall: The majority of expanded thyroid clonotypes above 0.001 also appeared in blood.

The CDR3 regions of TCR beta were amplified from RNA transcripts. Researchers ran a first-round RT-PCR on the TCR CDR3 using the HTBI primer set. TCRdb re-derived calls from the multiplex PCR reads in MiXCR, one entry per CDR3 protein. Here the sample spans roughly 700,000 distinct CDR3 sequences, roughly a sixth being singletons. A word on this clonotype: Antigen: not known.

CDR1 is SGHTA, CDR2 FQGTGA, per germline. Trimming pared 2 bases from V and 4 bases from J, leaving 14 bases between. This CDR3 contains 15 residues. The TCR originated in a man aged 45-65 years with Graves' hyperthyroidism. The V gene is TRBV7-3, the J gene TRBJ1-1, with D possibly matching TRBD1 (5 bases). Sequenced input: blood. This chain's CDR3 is CASSLAGGAVTEAFF. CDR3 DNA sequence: TGTGCCAGCAGCTTAGCGGGGGGAGCGGTCACTGAAGCTTTCTTT.